Sequencing of this T cell receptor beta chain was carried out in a study of low-dose radiotherapy and immunotherapy resistance in tumors. Study overall: A dose of 0.5 Gy per fraction was delivered to Cohort 1 every 2 weeks, for a total of 6.5 Gy. Each patient took aspirin at a dose of 300 mg by mouth once daily over the course of four cycles, with dosing beginning on cycle 1 day 1. It was 1 Gy per fraction every two weeks that Cohort 2 received, adding up to 13 Gy over 26 weeks.

The CDR3 runs 14 residues. The V and J ends lost 4 bases and 6 bases respectively, with 14 bases between them. Germline V gives CDR1 SGHTS, CDR2 YDEGEE. Time point given: before trial treatment. Nivolumab, ipilimumab, aspirin, low-dose cyclophosphamide and low-dose radiotherapy were all administered to the donors. This clonotype was seen ten or more times. Both TCRalpha and TCRbeta chains were reverse transcribed with V-gene-specific primers. Amplification of TCRs used a constant-region primer and V-primer adapter for roughly 21 PCR cycles. Each CDR3 protein is one row after TCRdb ran MiXCR on the reads. Among 70,000 to 90,000 distinct CDR3 sequences listed, 15% to 20% were seen once.

This sample comprised PBMCs, obtained before treatment. V usage is TRBV5-8 and J usage is TRBJ1-5, with D possibly TRBD1 on 5 matching bases. The clonotype was recovered from a male donor with prostate cancer. This CDR3 is CASSDAGEGQPQHF. The CDR3 DNA reads TGTGCCAGCAGCGACGCGGGGGAAGGTCAGCCCCAGCATTTT.